Below, one TCR beta chain is given with its context. Its antigen is not known. This entry comes from a study of T cells in Graves' hyperthyroidism and ophthalmopathy. Study-wide findings and caveats: The model foresaw ophthalmopathy a median around 6.4 months prior to onset.

V dropped 4 bases and J dropped 0 bases, with 22 bases sitting between them. This CDR3 is 19 amino acids long. In germline, CDR1 is SGHKS, CDR2 YYEKEE (reference sequence). RNA transcripts were the template for amplifying TCR beta CDR3 regions. Carried out on the TCR CDR3, a first-round RT-PCR used the HTBI primer set. TCRdb redid the calling of the multiplex PCR reads with MiXCR, one entry per CDR3 protein. This table holds fewer than 350,000 distinct CDR3 sequences, about 13% found once. Clinical symptoms, serum thyroxine, TRAb, thyroid ultrasound and orbital computed tomography informed diagnoses. The chain couples TRBV5-5 to TRBJ2-2; possible D gene TRBD1, 6 bases. The sequence was collected from a woman between 40 and 50 years old with Graves' hyperthyroidism. Input material: blood. CDR3 sequence reads: CASSAVPFRGVANTGELFF. CDR3 sequence (DNA): TGTGCCAGCAGCGCGGTCCCCTTCAGGGGAGTAGCGAACACCGGGGAGCTGTTTTTT.